This T cell receptor (beta chain) was recovered during a study of blood T cell repertoires in COVID-19 (TCRdb year 2020). Background for the entire study: Samples from collaborators originated in the United States, Italy and Spain and spanned both the acute and convalescent phases of COVID-19. The samples were drawn from the first 160 participants of the ongoing ImmuneRACE study and from under 1,500 subjects provided by 6 global collaborators. Deeply sampled blood TCRbeta repertoires from subjects exposed to, actively infected with, or recovered from COVID-19 were included in the dataset. Nearly every sample came with metadata listing a de-identified subject ID, COVID-19 status, age in years and sex. HLA class I and class II types, where available, came from metadata supplied by the sample provider rather than from assay-based typing. The material from the prospective study consisted of cDNA or gDNA derived from T cells, B-cell-depleted T cells, or PBMCs. The repertoires were released in a freely available public database meant as a resource for research on the immune response to SARS-CoV-2. The investigation overall reported the following: Clinical and demographic metadata were provided uncurated, with the amount varying by source and participant.

A note on this clone: Its antigen remains undetermined. Per-base quality was not reported, and no clone a single base away is much larger than it.

One collaborating source in Seattle enrolled patients while the patients were actively infected and followed the patients over time throughout the course of disease. Whole blood was collected in K2EDTA tubes by collaborating institutions according to the institutions' own protocols. For TCRbeta analysis, collaborators shipped samples in one of three forms: frozen whole blood, isolated PBMCs, or DNA extracted from either of those sample types. TCRbeta CDR3 regions were amplified from genomic DNA using the immunoSEQ Assay, a bias-controlled multiplex PCR. As for how the authors treated the data: The number of nucleated cells in each sample was estimated from the amplification of reference gene primers within the assay. To quantify the absolute abundance of each unique TCRbeta CDR3 rearrangement, sequence reads were collapsed and filtered. Productive Simpson clonality was computed per sample as the square root of Simpson's diversity index over productive rearrangements. Imported from immuneACCESS, the table was reduced by TCRdb to in-frame sequences with V and J called. These copies leave out some clones; in studies compared against another copy, an unresolved V gene accounts for under half, and the cause of the remainder is not known. D and trimming come from the DNA, and the V and J calls and clone size come from that table. Counted in this sample were under 400,000 clones; 89% of them appeared once. Less than 5% of the sample is taken by the ten largest.

The CDR3 numbers 14 residues from cysteine through phenylalanine. Just the 42-base CDR3 DNA is kept, in frame starting at base 1. V loses 2 bases, J loses 6 bases, and the germline ends lie 12 bases apart. CDR1 and CDR2, per the germline V gene, are KGHSH and LQKENI. The TCR comes from a woman aged 60-75 years with COVID-19, enrolled during active disease. The V and J genes are TRBV18 and TRBJ2-3, with the D gene too uncertain to name. Source material: peripheral blood. The CDR3 protein is CASSPTQTTDTQYF. The DNA reads as follows: TGTGCCAGCTCACCAACTCAAACCACGGATACGCAGTATTTT.